This TCR beta chain is from a study of T cell repertoires in cytomegalovirus infection. The wider study: Public TCR beta signatures marked donors with CMV infection and the matching HLA. Study-level points and caveats: In two of eight donors, the top clonotype was HLA-C-restricted CMV-specific.

TCRdb re-analysed the reads in MiXCR, keeping a single row per CDR3 protein. This table has about 920,000 distinct CDR3 sequences, approximately 31% appearing once. Worth noting for this clonotype: No antigen is known for it.

This CDR3 comprises 14 residues. The V and J ends lost 6 bases and 4 bases respectively, with 12 bases between them. From germline, CDR1 is SGHAT and CDR2 FQDESV (reference sequence). The chain employs TRBV11-1 and TRBJ2-2; D may be TRBD1 (6 bases). The specimen comprised cultured CD8+ T cells from PBMCs, sampled from culture after CMV antigen stimulation. The receptor was isolated from a human donor in good health (CMV status not recorded). Some clones in this sample may be carry-over from other donors' samples. CDR3 sequence: CASSDRFPTGELFF. The CDR3 coding sequence is TGTGCCAGCAGTGACAGGTTCCCCACCGGGGAGCTGTTTTTT. The full variable domain, with the rest looked up from reference TRBV11-1 and TRBJ2-2, is EAEVAQSPRYKITEKSQAVAFWCDPISGHATLYWYRQILGQGPELLVQFQDESVVDDSQLPKDRFSAERLKGVDSTLKIQPAELGDSAMYLCASSDRFPTGELFFGEGSRLTVL.